A single sample is the source of the 13 T cell receptor beta chains below, sequenced in a study of shared T cell receptors in the human thymus. Clones were read by immunoSEQ multiplex PCR, and TCRdb kept only the in-frame ones, dropping some. The sample consists of roughly 68,000 clones, more than 90% of them appearing once. Sequencing was performed on thymocytes. All receptors come from a human donor.

V gene TRBV9 combines with J gene TRBJ2-3; possibly TRBD1 for D (6 bases). CDR3 length equals 16 residues. Germline assignment: CDR1 SGDLS and CDR2 YYNGEE. V was cut by 0 bases and J by 2 bases, with 13 bases left in between. The CDR3 sequence: CASSVGRQEATDTQYF. CDR3 DNA: TGTGCCAGCAGCGTAGGCCGACAGGAGGCCACAGATACGCAGTATTTT.

DNA for the CDR3: TGTGCCAGCAGCCTAATTGAGAGGGGACCCCAGTTCTTC. Amino acids: CASSLIERGPQFF. The chain joins TRBV7-3 to TRBJ2-1; tentatively, D is TRBD1 or TRBD2 (5 bases each). This CDR3 is 13 amino acids long. Trimming removed 5 bases from V and 13 bases from J, with 18 bases in between. Germline V gives CDR1 SGHTA, CDR2 FQGTGA. The full variable domain, with the rest looked up from reference TRBV7-3 and TRBJ2-1, is GAGVSQTPSNKVTEKGKYVELRCDPISGHTALYWYRQSLGQGPEFLIYFQGTGAADDSGLPNDRFFAVRPEGSVSTLKIQRTERGDSAVYLCASSLIERGPQFFGPGTRLTVL.

The chain has TRBV27 and TRBJ1-2; tentatively, D is TRBD1 (6 bases). CDR1 and CDR2 from the germline V gene are MNHEY and SMNVEV (reference sequence). There are 14 residues in the CDR3. The V gene lost 8 bases and the J gene lost 5 bases, with 18 bases spanning the gap. The CDR3 nucleotides are TGTGCCAGCCAAATAAAAAGGGGGGCGTATGGCTACACCTTC. Translation: CASQIKRGAYGYTF.

The rearrangement joins TRBV5-6 to TRBJ2-3; D possibly corresponds to TRBD1 (5 bases). Trimming cost V 1 base and J 3 bases, with 12 bases left between them. Germline assignment: CDR1 SGHDT and CDR2 YYEEEE. CDR3 length equals 15 residues. The CDR3: CASSLSQGNTDTQYF. In nucleotides, the CDR3 is TGTGCCAGCAGCTTGTCGCAGGGAAATACAGATACGCAGTATTTT.

This clone was seen a few times. The chain links TRBV27 to TRBJ2-3, with D perhaps TRBD1 (6 bases). The CDR3 consists of 15 residues. The V end lost 4 bases, the J end lost 3 bases, and 14 bases lay between the germline ends. The germline V gene encodes CDR1 MNHEY and CDR2 SMNVEV (reference sequence). The CDR3 nucleotides read TGTGCCAGCAGTTGGATGGCCGGACAGACAGATACGCAGTATTTT. Translating it yields CASSWMAGQTDTQYF.

The chain links TRBV7-9 to TRBJ2-1; weak D call: TRBD2 (6 bases). Deletions cut 5 bases from V and 0 bases from J, with 14 bases between. There are 16 residues in the CDR3. Germline assignment: CDR1 SEHNR and CDR2 FQNEAQ (reference sequence). The chain's CDR3 is CASSHLRDSSYNEQFF. The DNA for the CDR3 is TGTGCCAGCAGCCACCTTAGGGACTCCTCCTACAATGAGCAGTTCTTC.

J is TRBJ2-7 and V is TRBV6-1, with D possibly matching TRBD1 (6 bases). The CDR3 totals 14 residues. Germline loops: CDR1 MNHNS, CDR2 SASEGT. The V end lost 1 base, the J end lost 5 bases, and 12 bases lay between the germline ends. CDR3 region: CASSEEQGCHEQYF. CDR3 nucleotide sequence: TGTGCCAGCAGTGAAGAACAGGGTTGCCACGAGCAGTACTTC.

The rearrangement links TRBV7-2 to TRBJ2-7; TRBD1 aligns across 10 bases. J was trimmed by 3 bases and V by 5 bases; bases with no gene match: 7. The CDR3 extends over 15 amino acids. From germline, CDR1 is SGHTA and CDR2 FQGNSA. CDR3 protein: CASSLGQGDLYEQYF. The CDR3 DNA reads TGTGCCAGCAGCCTTGGACAGGGGGACCTCTACGAGCAGTACTTC.

The chain combines TRBV5-8 with TRBJ1-5; perhaps TRBD1 as D (6 bases). Trimming took off 2 bases at V and 7 bases at J, with 16 bases between the two ends. Germline assignment: CDR1 SGHTS and CDR2 YDEGEE. The CDR3 extends over 15 amino acids. The DNA for the CDR3 is TGTGCCAGCAGCTTTAAGATTACAGGGTACCAGCCCCAGCATTTT. This encodes CASSFKITGYQPQHF.

V gene TRBV15 combines with J gene TRBJ1-5, with TRBD1 as a possible D gene (6 bases). Trimming took off 3 bases at V and 0 bases at J, with 24 bases between the two ends. The CDR3 is 20 residues long. Germline assignment: CDR1 LNHNV and CDR2 YYDKDF (reference sequence). As DNA, the CDR3 is TGTGCCACCAGCAGGAAACAGGGTTTTTTAAGTTCCTATAGCAATCAGCCCCAGCATTTT. The encoded protein is CATSRKQGFLSSYSNQPQHF.

This clone has just one count. The chain employs TRBV2 and TRBJ2-3; 11 nucleotides line up with TRBD2. J gave up 5 bases and V 8 bases, and 12 bases lay outside the gene matches. Germline V gene lookup returns CDR1 SNHLY and CDR2 FYNNEI. CDR3 length: 16 amino acids. The CDR3 loop reads CASPIRGLAGGDTQYF. The CDR3 DNA reads as TGTGCCAGCCCAATAAGAGGGCTAGCGGGAGGAGATACGCAGTATTTT.

J is TRBJ2-5 and V is TRBV10-3; 12 bases align to TRBD2. The CDR3 spans 16 residues. Germline V gene data show CDR1 as ENHRY and CDR2 as SYGVKD. After removal of 10 bases from V and 3 bases from J, the junction contained 12 bases not matched to a gene. The CDR3 loop is CATYPSGGAGEETQYF. DNA of the CDR3: TGTGCCACCTATCCTAGCGGGGGGGCCGGGGAAGAGACCCAGTACTTC.

The chain uses TRBV6-1 and TRBJ1-1; TRBD1 aligns across 9 bases. The V gene end was trimmed by 3 bases and the J gene end by 5 bases; junction bases not matched to a gene: 7. This CDR3 has 15 residues. Per the germline V gene, CDR1 is MNHNS and CDR2 is SASEGT. CDR3 DNA sequence: TGTGCCAGCAGTGATAAACAGGGGGCAGAAACTGAAGCTTTCTTT. It specifies CASSDKQGAETEAFF.